Shown below are 26 T cell receptor beta chains from a single sample sequenced in a study of response to subunit inactivated influenza vaccine. From the RT-PCR reads, TCRdb called clonotypes with MiXCR, one entry per CDR3 protein. The data contain 450,000 to 600,000 distinct CDR3 sequences, about 15% of them singletons. The sequencing here drew on CD4+ T cells sorted from PBMCs, taken about 23 months after vaccination. The receptors here all came from a man between 50 and 70 years old who received an inactivated influenza vaccine.

This chain joins TRBV20-1 and TRBJ1-1, with D possibly being TRBD1 (6 bases). With 1 base removed from V and 1 base from J, the gap between germline ends came to 10 bases. The CDR3 covers 14 residues. The V gene's germline CDR1 is DFQATT and CDR2 SNEGSKA (reference sequence). This CDR3 is CSARVGRGNTEAFF. CDR3 sequence (DNA): TGCAGTGCTAGAGTTGGCAGGGGGAACACTGAAGCTTTCTTT.

About this clonotype: The junction departs from germline at one end; a sequencing error may be responsible. V is TRBV15 and J is TRBJ2-1; 15 bases agree with TRBD2. From germline, CDR1 is LNHNV and CDR2 YYDKDF (reference sequence). CDR3 length: 15 residues. The CDR3 sequence is CATCSWTSGRAQQFF. The CDR3 DNA is TGTGCCACCTGCAGTTGGACTAGCGGGAGGGCCCAGCAGTTCTTC. The full variable domain, rest sourced from reference TRBV15 and TRBJ2-1, is DAMVIQNPRYQVTQFGKPVTLSCSQTLNHNVMYWYQQKSSQAPKLLFHYYDKDFNNEADTPDNFQSRRPNTSFCFLDIRSPGLGDTAMYLCATCSWTSGRAQQFFGPGTRLTVL.

The chain is built from TRBV29-1 and TRBJ1-3; D call uncertain. CDR3 length equals 12 residues. Germline V gives CDR1 SQVTM, CDR2 ANQGSEA. V was shortened by 4 bases and J by 4 bases, with 8 bases between the two germline ends. CDR3 loop: CSVVLAGNTIYF. CDR3 nucleotides: TGCAGCGTTGTTCTGGCGGGAAACACCATATATTTT.

This clonotype was detected a few times. The chain couples TRBV5-1 to TRBJ1-6; 11 bases fit TRBD1. Trimming at V came to 4 bases and at J to 10 bases, leaving 4 bases not matched to a gene. There are 14 residues in the CDR3. Looked up from germline, CDR1 is SGHRS and CDR2 is YFSETQ. The CDR3 DNA reads as TGCGCCAGCAGCGTGGGACAGGGGGAGTCACCCCTCCACTTT. Protein sequence: CASSVGQGESPLHF.

The CDR3 spells CSAYIRYTQYF. The CDR3 DNA reads TGCAGTGCTTATATCAGGTATACGCAGTATTTT. This chain uses TRBV20-1 with TRBJ2-3; no reliable D call. V lost 5 bases and J lost 7, with 10 bases in between. The CDR3 spans 11 residues. Looked up from germline, CDR1 is DFQATT and CDR2 is SNEGSKA (reference sequence).

This clonotype has at least ten counts. The chain joins TRBV28 to TRBJ2-1; 10 positions match TRBD2. CDR1 and CDR2 (germline): MDHEN, SYDVKM. The trim removed 6 bases at V and 6 bases at J, leaving 5 bases unmatched. This CDR3 is 14 amino acids long. The CDR3 reads CASRTLAGANEQFF. DNA for the CDR3: TGTGCCAGCAGAACCCTAGCGGGAGCCAATGAGCAGTTCTTC.

The chain is built from TRBV24-1 and TRBJ2-3, with D maybe TRBD2 (7 bases). This CDR3 is built from 20 residues. The V gene's germline CDR1 is KGHDR and CDR2 SFDVKD. V was cut by 3 bases and J by 0 bases, with 24 bases left in between. The DNA of the CDR3 is TGTGCCACCAGTGATCCGGTTATTCGCGGGGGCGAAACTAGCACAGATACGCAGTATTTT. It is translated as CATSDPVIRGGETSTDTQYF.

V and J are TRBV10-3 and TRBJ2-2; 9 nucleotides match TRBD1. CDR1 ENHRY and CDR2 SYGVKD come from the germline V gene. Trimming took 5 bases from V and 5 from J; bases not matched to a gene: 6. CDR3 length equals 15 residues. In DNA, the CDR3 is TGTGCCATCAGTCTGGGGACAGGGCGTACCGGGGAGCTGTTTTTT. It codes for CAISLGTGRTGELFF.

Ten or more counts support this clonotype. This sequence joins TRBV4-3 and TRBJ2-2, with D unclear. Germline assignment: CDR1 LGHNA and CDR2 YSLEER. The V gene lost 1 base and the J gene lost 1 base, with 7 bases spanning the gap. This CDR3 spans 15 amino acids. The CDR3: CASSQAYGNTGELFF. Written as DNA, the CDR3 is TGCGCCAGCAGCCAAGCTTACGGGAACACCGGGGAGCTGTTTTTT.

In its sample, this clonotype was seen a few times. The rearrangement joins TRBV9 to TRBJ2-3; 8 bases are shared with TRBD2. The V gene end was trimmed by 3 bases and the J gene end by 4 bases; junction bases not matched to a gene: 13. This CDR3 has 17 amino acids. Germline CDR1 reads SGDLS; CDR2 reads YYNGEE. This CDR3 is CASSGLPGSGGSDTQYF. The CDR3 DNA reads TGTGCCAGCAGCGGCCTCCCCGGGTCGGGGGGGTCAGATACGCAGTATTTT.

This clonotype was counted ten times or more. The chain links TRBV6-1 to TRBJ1-5; D uncertain. Germline lookup yields CDR1 MNHNS and CDR2 SASEGT. Trimming took 3 bases from V and 0 from J, leaving 6 bases between them. There are 14 residues in the CDR3. The CDR3 reads CASSDHYSNQPQHF. The CDR3 region has the DNA TGTGCCAGCAGTGACCACTATAGCAATCAGCCCCAGCATTTT.

This rearrangement joins TRBV12-3 or TRBV12-4 to TRBJ2-2; D ambiguous. Trimming cost V 4 bases and J 8 bases, with 11 bases left between them. CDR3 size: 13 residues. The CDR3 sequence: CASSSSGVGELFF. The CDR3 DNA reads TGTGCCAGCAGTTCGAGTGGAGTGGGGGAGCTGTTTTTT.

The chain recombines TRBV20-1 with TRBJ2-1; possibly TRBD2 for D (6 bases). Deletions cut 6 bases from V and 4 bases from J, with 19 bases between. CDR3 length equals 15 residues. Germline loops: CDR1 DFQATT, CDR2 SNEGSKA (reference sequence). The CDR3: CSAAVVGTLYNEQFF. CDR3 coding DNA: TGCAGTGCGGCAGTCGTCGGGACTCTATACAATGAGCAGTTCTTC.

The chain has TRBV18 and TRBJ1-2; no reliable D call. The V gene's germline CDR1 is KGHSH and CDR2 LQKENI. This CDR3 comprises 13 residues. V shed 3 bases and J shed 2 bases, with 7 bases lying between them. For the CDR3, the DNA is TGTGCCAGCTCACCGAGGGAGAACTATGGCTACACCTTC. It is translated as CASSPRENYGYTF.

This clonotype was seen many times. The chain joins TRBV11-2 to TRBJ2-1; D ambiguous. The CDR3 extends over 16 amino acids. The germline gives CDR1 SGHAT, CDR2 FQNNGV. V was cut by 1 base and J by 1 base, with 11 bases left in between. The CDR3: CASSLVSNPSYNEQFF. The CDR3 nucleotides read TGTGCCAGCAGCTTAGTATCGAACCCGTCCTACAATGAGCAGTTCTTC.

V is TRBV3-1 and J is TRBJ1-5; D remains ambiguous. Per germline, CDR1 LGHDT and CDR2 YNNKEL (reference sequence). Between the trimmed V and J ends, which lost 4 bases and 4 bases, there was a span of 11 bases. The CDR3 is 14 residues long. CDR3 sequence reads: CASSRQGWNQPQHF. CDR3 DNA: TGTGCCAGCAGCCGACAAGGGTGGAATCAGCCCCAGCATTTT.

CDR3 DNA sequence: TGCGCCAGCAGCTTGAGTACCTCAGGCCGGCAATTGCGGGCTGAGCAGTTCTTC. Translating it yields CASSLSTSGRQLRAEQFF. This chain connects TRBV5-1 to TRBJ2-1; TRBD2 might be the D (5 bases). The CDR3 consists of 18 residues. The V gene's germline CDR1 is SGHRS and CDR2 YFSETQ. V lost 1 base and J 9 bases, leaving 26 bases between the germline ends.

The chain combines TRBV20-1 with TRBJ2-7; 7 bases match TRBD1. Germline CDR1 reads DFQATT; CDR2 reads SNEGSKA (reference sequence). This CDR3 has 11 residues. Unmatched junction bases numbered 6, after V lost 8 bases and J lost 5 bases. The CDR3 nucleotides read TGCAGTCCACAAGGGGGCCACGAGCAGTACTTC. Its protein is CSPQGGHEQYF.

This clonotype was counted a few times. The chain combines TRBV5-6 with TRBJ2-1; D uncertain. Germline-derived CDR1 and CDR2 are SGHDT and YYEEEE. V was cut by 2 bases and J by 8 bases, with 14 bases left in between. This CDR3 region has 14 residues. The CDR3 DNA reads TGTGCCAGCAGCTTTGTAGGCTACCGGCATGAGCAGTTCTTC. Its translation is CASSFVGYRHEQFF.

The genes are TRBV6-2 or TRBV6-3 and TRBJ2-3; 8 positions match TRBD2. Per the germline V gene, CDR1 is MNHEY and CDR2 is SVGEGT. Losses at the gene ends were 7 bases for V and 1 base for J; bases not matched to a gene: 4. The CDR3 has 14 residues. CDR3 loop: CASTVRGGTDTQYF. CDR3 coding DNA: TGTGCCAGCACTGTGCGGGGGGGCACAGATACGCAGTATTTT.

J is TRBJ2-7 and V is TRBV4-3; D not certain. The germline V and J ends were trimmed by 0 bases and 4 bases, with 7 bases remaining between them. Germline V gene lookup returns CDR1 LGHNA and CDR2 YSLEER. The CDR3 consists of 13 residues. The CDR3 coding sequence is TGCGCCAGCAGCCAAGATCTCCGATACGAGCAGTACTTC. Amino acid sequence: CASSQDLRYEQYF.

J is TRBJ2-3 and V is TRBV20-1; no definite D call. The CDR3 is 15 residues long. The V gene's germline CDR1 is DFQATT and CDR2 SNEGSKA (reference sequence). V lost 4 bases, J lost 1 base, and 15 bases lay in between. The DNA for the CDR3 is TGCAGTGCTACGACACGAAGCGACCGCACAGATACGCAGTATTTT. Its protein is CSATTRSDRTDTQYF.

The gene calls are TRBV12-3 or TRBV12-4 and TRBJ2-4; D remains unclear. With 6 bases removed from V and 1 base from J, the gap between germline ends came to 7 bases. The CDR3 runs to 13 residues. CDR3 region: CASSSWAKNIQYF. The CDR3 DNA reads TGTGCCAGCAGCTCCTGGGCCAAAAACATTCAGTACTTC.

This clonotype showed up just a few times. The rearrangement uses TRBV9 and TRBJ2-7, with TRBD2 as a possible D gene (5 bases). Trimming took off 3 bases at V and 2 bases at J, with 9 bases between the two ends. The V gene's germline CDR1 is SGDLS and CDR2 YYNGEE. The CDR3 has 13 residues. CDR3 DNA: TGTGCCAGCAGCGAGGGAGTTGCCTACGAGCAGTACTTC. It translates to CASSEGVAYEQYF.

The rearrangement joins TRBV7-2 to TRBJ1-4; possible D gene TRBD1, 5 bases. V dropped 2 bases and J dropped 11 bases, with 9 bases sitting between them. The CDR3 spans 12 residues. Germline-derived CDR1 and CDR2 are SGHTA and FQGNSA. CDR3 residues: CASSLSKGKLFF. The CDR3, as DNA: TGTGCCAGCAGCTTATCAAAGGGGAAACTGTTTTTT. Supplemented by reference TRBV7-2 and TRBJ1-4, the full variable domain reads GAGVSQSPSNKVTEKGKDVELRCDPISGHTALYWYRQSLGQGLEFLIYFQGNSAPDKSGLPSDRFSAERTGGSVSTLTIQRTQQEDSAVYLCASSLSKGKLFFGSGTQLSVL.

The chain recombines TRBV4-3 with TRBJ2-7; 7 bases agree with TRBD1. J was trimmed by 2 bases and V by 0 bases; bases with no gene match: 4. CDR3 length: 15 amino acids. CDR1 and CDR2 (germline): LGHNA, YSLEER. CDR3 sequence: CASSQDPQGAYEQYF. CDR3 DNA sequence: TGCGCCAGCAGCCAAGACCCCCAGGGGGCCTACGAGCAGTACTTC.